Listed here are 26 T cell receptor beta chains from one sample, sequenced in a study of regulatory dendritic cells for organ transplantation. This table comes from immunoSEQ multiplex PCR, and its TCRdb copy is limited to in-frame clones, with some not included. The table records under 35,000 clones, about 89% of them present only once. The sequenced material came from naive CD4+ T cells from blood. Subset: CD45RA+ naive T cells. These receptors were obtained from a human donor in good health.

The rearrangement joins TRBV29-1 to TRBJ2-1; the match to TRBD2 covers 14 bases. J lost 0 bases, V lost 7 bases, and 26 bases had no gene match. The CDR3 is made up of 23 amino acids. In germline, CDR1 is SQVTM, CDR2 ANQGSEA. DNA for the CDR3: TGCAGCGGACGACTGAGAGGGTGGAGGACTAGCGGGGGGCCAGAGAGCTCCTACAATGAGCAGTTCTTC. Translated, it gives CSGRLRGWRTSGGPESSYNEQFF.

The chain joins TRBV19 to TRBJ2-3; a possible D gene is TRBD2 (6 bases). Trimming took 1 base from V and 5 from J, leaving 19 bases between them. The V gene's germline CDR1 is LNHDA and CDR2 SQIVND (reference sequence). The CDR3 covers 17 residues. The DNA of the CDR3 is TGTGCCAGTAGTATAGTTGGTGGAGGGGTAGGGCAAGATACGCAGTATTTT. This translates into CASSIVGGGVGQDTQYF.

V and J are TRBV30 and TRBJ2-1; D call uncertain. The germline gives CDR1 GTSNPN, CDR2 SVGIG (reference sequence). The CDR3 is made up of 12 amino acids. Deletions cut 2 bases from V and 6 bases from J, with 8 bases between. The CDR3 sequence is CAWSPPGNEQFF. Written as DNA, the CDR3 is TGTGCCTGGAGTCCGCCCGGCAATGAGCAGTTCTTC.

CDR3 DNA: TGCGCCAGCAGCCTGAGACTAGCGGGCCCCTCCTACGAGCAGTACTTC. Translating gives CASSLRLAGPSYEQYF. This chain joins TRBV4-3 and TRBJ2-7; 10 positions match TRBD2. The germline gives CDR1 LGHNA, CDR2 YSLEER. The V and J ends lost 4 bases and 0 bases, in that order; junction bases with no gene match: 6. This CDR3 is built from 16 residues.

The CDR3 DNA is TGTGCCAGCAGCTTACCGGACAGCTATGGCTACACCTTC. Translation: CASSLPDSYGYTF. This rearrangement joins TRBV11-1 to TRBJ1-2, with TRBD1 as a possible D gene (6 bases). The V end lost 2 bases, the J end lost 4 bases, and 8 bases lay between the germline ends. The germline gives CDR1 SGHAT, CDR2 FQDESV (reference sequence). The CDR3 sequence is 13 residues long.

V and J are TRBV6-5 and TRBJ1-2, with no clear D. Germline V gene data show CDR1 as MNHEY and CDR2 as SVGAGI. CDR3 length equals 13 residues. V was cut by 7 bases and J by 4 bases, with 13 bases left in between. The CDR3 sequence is CASTRTPIYGYTF. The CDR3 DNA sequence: TGTGCCAGCACTAGGACTCCCATCTATGGCTACACCTTC.

The CDR3 coding sequence is TGTGCCAGCAGCGCCAACGGCCACAATGAGCAGTTCTTC. It yields the protein CASSANGHNEQFF. The rearrangement joins TRBV6-1 to TRBJ2-1; the D is unclear. V was trimmed by 6 bases and J by 5 bases, leaving 11 bases between them. CDR3 length: 13 residues. Germline V gives CDR1 MNHNS, CDR2 SASEGT.

The CDR3 DNA is TGCGCCAGCAGCCAACCTTGGACTAGCGGGGGGCTCACAGATACGCAGTATTTT. The encoded protein is CASSQPWTSGGLTDTQYF. V usage is TRBV4-1 and J usage is TRBJ2-3; the match to TRBD2 covers 14 bases. From germline, CDR1 is MGHRA and CDR2 YSYEKL. The CDR3 totals 18 residues. The ends lost 2 bases at V and 2 bases at J; junction bases unmatched: 6.

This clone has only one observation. The CDR3 nucleotides are TGTGCCAGCAGCTTGGGTCTCGGGACCTCTGGAAACACCATATATTTT. Translating gives CASSLGLGTSGNTIYF. The V call is TRBV5-6, the J call TRBJ1-3; perhaps TRBD1 as D (5 bases). V shed 0 bases and J shed 0 bases, with 10 bases lying between them. This CDR3 region has 16 residues. Germline loops: CDR1 SGHDT, CDR2 YYEEEE.

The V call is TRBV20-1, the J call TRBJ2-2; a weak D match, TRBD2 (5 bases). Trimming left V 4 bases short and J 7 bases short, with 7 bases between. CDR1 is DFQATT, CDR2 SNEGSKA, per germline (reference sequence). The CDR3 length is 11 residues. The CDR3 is CSAIGGGELFF. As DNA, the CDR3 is TGCAGTGCTATAGGAGGCGGGGAGCTGTTTTTT.

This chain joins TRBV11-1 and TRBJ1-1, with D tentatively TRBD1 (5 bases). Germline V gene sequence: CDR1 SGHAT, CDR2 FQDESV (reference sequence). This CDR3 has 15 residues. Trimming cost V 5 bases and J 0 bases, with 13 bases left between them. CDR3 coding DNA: TGTGCCAGCAGCCGGGACCTTGGGGTGAACACTGAAGCTTTCTTT. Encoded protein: CASSRDLGVNTEAFF.

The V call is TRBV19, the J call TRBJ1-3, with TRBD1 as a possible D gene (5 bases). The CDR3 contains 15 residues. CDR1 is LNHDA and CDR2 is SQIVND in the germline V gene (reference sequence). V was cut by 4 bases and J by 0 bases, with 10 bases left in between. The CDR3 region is CASSSDDSSGNTIYF. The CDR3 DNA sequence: TGTGCCAGTAGTAGTGATGACAGCTCTGGAAACACCATATATTTT.

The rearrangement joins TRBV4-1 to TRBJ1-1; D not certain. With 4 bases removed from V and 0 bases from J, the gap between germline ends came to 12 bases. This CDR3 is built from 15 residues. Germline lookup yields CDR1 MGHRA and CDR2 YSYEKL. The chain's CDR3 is CASSRLSQMNTEAFF. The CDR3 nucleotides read TGCGCCAGCAGCCGACTCAGCCAAATGAACACTGAAGCTTTCTTT.

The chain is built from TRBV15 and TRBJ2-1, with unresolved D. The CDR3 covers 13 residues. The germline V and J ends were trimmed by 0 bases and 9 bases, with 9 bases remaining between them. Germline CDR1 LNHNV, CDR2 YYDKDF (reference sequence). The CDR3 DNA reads TGTGCCACCAGCAGAGAGGGCAGGTCTGAGCAGTTCTTC. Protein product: CATSREGRSEQFF.

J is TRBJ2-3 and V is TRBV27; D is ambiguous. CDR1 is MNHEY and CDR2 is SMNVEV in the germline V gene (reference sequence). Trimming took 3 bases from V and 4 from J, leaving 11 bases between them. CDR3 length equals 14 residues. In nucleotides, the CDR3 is TGTGCCAGCAGTTTCTCGGAACCCTCAGATACGCAGTATTTT. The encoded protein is CASSFSEPSDTQYF.

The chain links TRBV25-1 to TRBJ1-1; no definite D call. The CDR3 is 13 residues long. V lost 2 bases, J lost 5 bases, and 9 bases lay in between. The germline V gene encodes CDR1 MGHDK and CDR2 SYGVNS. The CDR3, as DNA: TGTGCCAGCAGTGAACAAGAGTGGACTGAAGCTTTCTTT. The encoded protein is CASSEQEWTEAFF.

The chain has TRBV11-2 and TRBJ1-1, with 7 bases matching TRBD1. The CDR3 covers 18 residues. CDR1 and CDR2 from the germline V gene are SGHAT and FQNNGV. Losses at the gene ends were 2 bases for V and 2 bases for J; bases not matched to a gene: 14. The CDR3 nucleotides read TGTGCCAGCAGCTTATTTTCCCTTCGACAGGGTGTCAACACTGAAGCTTTCTTT. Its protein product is CASSLFSLRQGVNTEAFF.

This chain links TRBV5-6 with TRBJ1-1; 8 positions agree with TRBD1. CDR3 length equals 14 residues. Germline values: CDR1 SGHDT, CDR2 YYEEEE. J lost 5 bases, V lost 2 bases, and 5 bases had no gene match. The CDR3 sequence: CASSLRRQGTEAFF. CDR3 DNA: TGTGCCAGCAGCTTAAGGAGACAGGGGACTGAAGCTTTCTTT.

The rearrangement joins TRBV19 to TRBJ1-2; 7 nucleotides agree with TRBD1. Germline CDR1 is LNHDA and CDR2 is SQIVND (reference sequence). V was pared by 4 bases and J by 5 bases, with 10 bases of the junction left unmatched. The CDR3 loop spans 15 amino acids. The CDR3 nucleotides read TGTGCCAGTAGTAAGATCGGGACAGAGCTTTATGGCTACACCTTC. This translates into CASSKIGTELYGYTF.

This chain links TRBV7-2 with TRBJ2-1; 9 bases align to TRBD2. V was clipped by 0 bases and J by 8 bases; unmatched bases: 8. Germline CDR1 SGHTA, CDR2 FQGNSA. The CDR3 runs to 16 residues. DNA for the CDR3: TGTGCCAGCAGCTTAGCCTGGGTAGCGGGAGTCGATGAGCAGTTCTTC. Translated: CASSLAWVAGVDEQFF.

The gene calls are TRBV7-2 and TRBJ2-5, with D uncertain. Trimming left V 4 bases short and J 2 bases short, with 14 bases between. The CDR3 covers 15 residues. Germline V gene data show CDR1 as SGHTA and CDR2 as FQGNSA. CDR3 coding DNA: TGTGCCAGCAGCTCAAATCAACAGTTACAAGAGACCCAGTACTTC. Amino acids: CASSSNQQLQETQYF.

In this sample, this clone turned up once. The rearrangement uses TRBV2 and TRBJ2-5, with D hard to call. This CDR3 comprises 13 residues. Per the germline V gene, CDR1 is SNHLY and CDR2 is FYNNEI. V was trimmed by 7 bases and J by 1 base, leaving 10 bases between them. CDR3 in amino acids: CASTTGPQETQYF. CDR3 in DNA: TGTGCCAGCACCACGGGCCCCCAAGAGACCCAGTACTTC.

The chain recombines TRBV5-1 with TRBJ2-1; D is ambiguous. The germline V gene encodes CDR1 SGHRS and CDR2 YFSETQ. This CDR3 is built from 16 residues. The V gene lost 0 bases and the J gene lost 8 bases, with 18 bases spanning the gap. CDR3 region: CASSLGLGLSLDEQFF. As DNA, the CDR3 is TGCGCCAGCAGCTTGGGCCTCGGGCTATCCTTGGATGAGCAGTTCTTC.

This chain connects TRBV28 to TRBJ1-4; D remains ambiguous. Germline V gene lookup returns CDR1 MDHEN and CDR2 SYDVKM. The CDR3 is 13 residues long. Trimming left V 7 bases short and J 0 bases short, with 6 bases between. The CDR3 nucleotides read TGTGCCAGCAAAGCCCCAACTAATGAAAAACTGTTTTTT. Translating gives CASKAPTNEKLFF.

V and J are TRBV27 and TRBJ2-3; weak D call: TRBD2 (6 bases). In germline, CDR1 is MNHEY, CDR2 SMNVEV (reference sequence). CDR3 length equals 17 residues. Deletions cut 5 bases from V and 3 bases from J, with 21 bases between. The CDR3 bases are TGTGCCAGCAGTGTGAGCTGGGACTGGGAAGGGACAGATACGCAGTATTTT. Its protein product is CASSVSWDWEGTDTQYF.

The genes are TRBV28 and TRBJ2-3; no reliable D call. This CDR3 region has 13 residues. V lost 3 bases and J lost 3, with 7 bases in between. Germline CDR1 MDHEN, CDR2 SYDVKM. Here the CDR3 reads CASSFPPTDTQYF. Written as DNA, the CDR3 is TGTGCCAGCAGTTTTCCCCCTACAGATACGCAGTATTTT.